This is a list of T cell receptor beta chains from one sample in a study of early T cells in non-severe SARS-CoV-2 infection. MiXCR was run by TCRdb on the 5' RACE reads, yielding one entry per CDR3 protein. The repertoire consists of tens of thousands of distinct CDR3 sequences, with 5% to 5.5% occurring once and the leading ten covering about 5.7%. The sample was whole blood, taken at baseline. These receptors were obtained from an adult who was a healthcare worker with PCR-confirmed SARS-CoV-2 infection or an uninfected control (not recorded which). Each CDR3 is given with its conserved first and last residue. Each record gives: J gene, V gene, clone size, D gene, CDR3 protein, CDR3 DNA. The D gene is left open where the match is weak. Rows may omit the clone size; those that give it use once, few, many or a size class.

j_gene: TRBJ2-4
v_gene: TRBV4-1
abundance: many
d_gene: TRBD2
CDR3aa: CASSLLAGGAKNIQYF
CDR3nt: TGCGCCAGCAGCCTTTTAGCGGGAGGAGCCAAAAACATTCAGTACTTC

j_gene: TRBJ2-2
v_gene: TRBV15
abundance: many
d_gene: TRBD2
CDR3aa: CATSSEGLATGELFF
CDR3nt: TGTGCCACCAGCAGCGAGGGACTAGCGACCGGGGAGCTGTTTTTT

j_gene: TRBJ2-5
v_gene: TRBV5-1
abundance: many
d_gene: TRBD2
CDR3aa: CASSAGLVPETQYF
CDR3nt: TGCGCCAGCAGCGCGGGACTAGTACCGGAGACCCAGTACTTC

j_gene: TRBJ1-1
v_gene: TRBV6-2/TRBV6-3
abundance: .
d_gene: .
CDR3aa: CASSYGQTEAFF
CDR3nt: TGTGCCAGCAGTTACGGACAAACTGAAGCTTTCTTT

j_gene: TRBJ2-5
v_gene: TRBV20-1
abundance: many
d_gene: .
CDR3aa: CSSRRQFQETQYF
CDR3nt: TGCAGCTCCCGGAGACAGTTCCAAGAGACCCAGTACTTC

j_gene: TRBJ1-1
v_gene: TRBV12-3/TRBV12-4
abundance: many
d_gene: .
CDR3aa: CASSLTANTEAFF
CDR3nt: TGTGCCAGCAGTTTGACGGCTAACACTGAAGCTTTCTTT

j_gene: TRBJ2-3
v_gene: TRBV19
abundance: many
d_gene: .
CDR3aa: CASSYPAADTQYF
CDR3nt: TGTGCCAGTAGTTATCCCGCGGCAGATACGCAGTATTTT

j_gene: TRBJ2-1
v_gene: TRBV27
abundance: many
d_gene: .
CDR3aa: CASSLYGTAYNEQFF
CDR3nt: TGTGCCAGCAGTTTATACGGGACCGCCTACAATGAGCAGTTCTTC

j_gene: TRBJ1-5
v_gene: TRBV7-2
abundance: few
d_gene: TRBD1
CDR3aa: CASSRDSGNQPQHF
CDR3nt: TGTGCCAGCAGCAGGGACAGCGGAAATCAGCCCCAGCATTTT

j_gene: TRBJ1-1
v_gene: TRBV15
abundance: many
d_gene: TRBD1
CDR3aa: CATHGQGLEAFF
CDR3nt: TGTGCCACCCACGGACAGGGGCTTGAAGCTTTCTTT

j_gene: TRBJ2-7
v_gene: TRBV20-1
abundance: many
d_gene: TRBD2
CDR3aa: CSFLGLAGDGDEQYF
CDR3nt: TGCAGTTTCCTCGGACTAGCGGGAGATGGCGACGAGCAGTACTTC

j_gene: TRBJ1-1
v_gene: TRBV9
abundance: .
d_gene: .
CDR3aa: CASSVVVQGEAFF
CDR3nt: TGTGCCAGCAGCGTAGTCGTGCAGGGCGAAGCTTTCTTT

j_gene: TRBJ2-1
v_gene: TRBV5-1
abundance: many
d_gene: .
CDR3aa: CASSSPRGPQAEQFF
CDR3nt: TGCGCCAGCAGCTCCCCTCGGGGCCCCCAAGCGGAGCAGTTCTTC

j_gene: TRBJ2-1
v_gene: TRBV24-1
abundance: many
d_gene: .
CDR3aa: CATSDFGGAGNEQFF
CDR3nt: TGTGCCACCAGTGATTTCGGGGGCGCGGGGAATGAGCAGTTCTTC

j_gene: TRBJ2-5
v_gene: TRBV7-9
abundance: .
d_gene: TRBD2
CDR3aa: CASTLSGMGGETQYF
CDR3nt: TGTGCCAGCACCTTAAGCGGGATGGGTGGAGAGACCCAGTACTTC

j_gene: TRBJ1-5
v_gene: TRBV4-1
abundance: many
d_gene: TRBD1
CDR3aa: CASSQSRRQGSYQPQHF
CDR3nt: TGCGCCAGCAGCCAGAGTCGACGACAGGGATCTTATCAGCCCCAGCATTTT